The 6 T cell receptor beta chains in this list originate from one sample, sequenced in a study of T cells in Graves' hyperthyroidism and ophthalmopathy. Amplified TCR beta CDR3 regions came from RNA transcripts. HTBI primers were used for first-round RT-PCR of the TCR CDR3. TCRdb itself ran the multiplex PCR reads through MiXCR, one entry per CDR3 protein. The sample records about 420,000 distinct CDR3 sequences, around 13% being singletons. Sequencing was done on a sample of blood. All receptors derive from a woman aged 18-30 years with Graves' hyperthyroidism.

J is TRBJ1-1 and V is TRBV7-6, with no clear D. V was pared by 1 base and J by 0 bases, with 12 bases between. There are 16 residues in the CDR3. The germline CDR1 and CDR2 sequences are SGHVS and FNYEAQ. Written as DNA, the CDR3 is TGTGCCAGCAGCTTAGTACTGGCGGGCTTGAACACTGAAGCTTTCTTT. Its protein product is CASSLVLAGLNTEAFF. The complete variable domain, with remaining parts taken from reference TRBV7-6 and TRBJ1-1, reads GAGVSQSPRYKVTKRGQDVALRCDPISGHVSLYWYRQALGQGPEFLTYFNYEAQQDKSGLPNDRFSAERPEGSISTLTIQRTEQRDSAMYRCASSLVLAGLNTEAFFGQGTRLTVV.

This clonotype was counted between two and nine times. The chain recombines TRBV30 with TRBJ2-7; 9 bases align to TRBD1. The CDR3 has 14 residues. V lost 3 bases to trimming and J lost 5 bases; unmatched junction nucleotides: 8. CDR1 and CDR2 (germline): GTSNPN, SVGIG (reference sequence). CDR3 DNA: TGTGCCTGGAGCACAGGGGGCGCAACGAACGAGCAGTACTTC. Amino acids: CAWSTGGATNEQYF.

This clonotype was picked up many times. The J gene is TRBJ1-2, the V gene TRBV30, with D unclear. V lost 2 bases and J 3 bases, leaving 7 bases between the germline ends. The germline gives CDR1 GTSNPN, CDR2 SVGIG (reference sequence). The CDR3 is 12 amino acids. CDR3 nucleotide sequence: TGTGCCTGGAGTACGGGCGACTATGGCTACACCTTC. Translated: CAWSTGDYGYTF.

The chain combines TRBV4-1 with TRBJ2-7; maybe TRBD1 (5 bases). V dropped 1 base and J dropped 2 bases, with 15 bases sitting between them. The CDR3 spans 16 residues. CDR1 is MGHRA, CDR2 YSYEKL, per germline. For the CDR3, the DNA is TGCGCCAGCAGCCAAGTTCTTGGACAAACAGCCTACGAGCAGTACTTC. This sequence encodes CASSQVLGQTAYEQYF.

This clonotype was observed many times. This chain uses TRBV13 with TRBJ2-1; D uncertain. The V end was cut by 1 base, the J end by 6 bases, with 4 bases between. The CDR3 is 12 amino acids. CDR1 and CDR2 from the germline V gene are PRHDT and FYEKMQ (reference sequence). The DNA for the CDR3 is TGTGCCAGCAGCTTAGATCTCAATGAGCAGTTCTTC. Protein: CASSLDLNEQFF.

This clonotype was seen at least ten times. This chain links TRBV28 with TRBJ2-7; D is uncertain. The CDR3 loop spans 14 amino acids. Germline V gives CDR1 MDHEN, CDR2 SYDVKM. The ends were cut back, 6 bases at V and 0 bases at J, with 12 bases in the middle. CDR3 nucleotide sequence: TGTGCCAGCAGAACCTTGACAATCTCCTACGAGCAGTACTTC. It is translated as CASRTLTISYEQYF.